This T cell receptor beta chain was observed in a study of T cells in Graves' hyperthyroidism and ophthalmopathy. Whole-study results and caveats: Blood samples included most of the expanded thyroid clonotypes exceeding 0.001.

Each diagnosis drew on symptoms, thyroxine, TRAb, thyroid ultrasound and orbital computed tomography findings. RNA transcripts were the template for amplifying TCR beta CDR3 regions. TCR CDR3 underwent first-round RT-PCR with the HTBI primer set. A single record per CDR3 protein comes from TCRdb applying MiXCR to the multiplex PCR reads. Of around 300,000 distinct CDR3 sequences detected, approximately 21% appear once; the ten largest clones hold around 64%. Germline loops: CDR1 SNHLY, CDR2 FYNNEI. This CDR3 comprises 14 residues. V was pared by 3 bases and J by 1 base, with 10 bases between. This clonotype was counted at least ten times. Its cognate antigen is unknown.

Material for sequencing was blood. The TCR sequence derives from a man aged 30 to 45 with Graves' ophthalmopathy. V gene TRBV2 combines with J gene TRBJ2-7; D unclear. Here the CDR3 reads CASSDDNPSYEQYF. Here the CDR3 DNA reads TGTGCCAGCAGTGATGACAACCCATCCTACGAGCAGTACTTC.